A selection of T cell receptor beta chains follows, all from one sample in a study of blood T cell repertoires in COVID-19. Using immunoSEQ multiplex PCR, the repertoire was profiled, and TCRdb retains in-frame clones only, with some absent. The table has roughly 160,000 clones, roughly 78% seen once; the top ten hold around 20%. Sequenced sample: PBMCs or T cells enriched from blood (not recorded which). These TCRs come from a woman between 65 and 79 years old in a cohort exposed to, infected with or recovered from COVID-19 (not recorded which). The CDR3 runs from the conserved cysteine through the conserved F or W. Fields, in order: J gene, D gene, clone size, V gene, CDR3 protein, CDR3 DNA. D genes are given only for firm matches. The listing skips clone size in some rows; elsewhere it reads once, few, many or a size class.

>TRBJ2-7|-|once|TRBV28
CASSLSGGNEQYF
TGTGCCAGCAGTTTATCGGGTGGAAACGAGCAGTACTTC
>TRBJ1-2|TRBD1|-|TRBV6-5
CASIRDRTQTYGYTF
TGTGCCAGCATCAGGGACAGAACACAAACTTATGGCTACACCTTC
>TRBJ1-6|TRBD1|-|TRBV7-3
CASSTHGQGYNSPLHF
TGTGCCAGCAGCACCCACGGACAGGGCTATAATTCACCCCTCCACTTT
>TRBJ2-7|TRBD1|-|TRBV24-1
CATSTQGAREQYF
TGTGCCACCAGTACCCAGGGGGCGCGGGAGCAGTACTTC
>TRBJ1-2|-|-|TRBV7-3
CASSEGSGTYGYTF
TGTGCCAGCAGTGAAGGGTCAGGGACTTATGGCTACACCTTC
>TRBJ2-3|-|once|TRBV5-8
CASVLGSALSTDTQYF
TGTGCCAGCGTTCTAGGGAGCGCCCTTAGCACAGATACGCAGTATTTT
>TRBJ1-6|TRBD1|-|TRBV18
CASSPSTGINSPLHF
TGTGCCAGCTCACCATCGACAGGGATTAATTCACCCCTCCACTTT
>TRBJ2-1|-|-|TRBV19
CASRPGGTVVINEQFF
TGTGCCAGTAGGCCAGGGGGGACAGTAGTTATCAATGAGCAGTTCTTC
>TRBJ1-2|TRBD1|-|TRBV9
CASSQGQGASGYTF
TGTGCCAGCAGCCAAGGACAGGGGGCCTCTGGCTACACCTTC
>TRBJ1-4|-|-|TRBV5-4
CASSLAGSNEKLFF
TGTGCCAGCAGCTTGGCCGGGAGTAATGAAAAACTGTTTTTT
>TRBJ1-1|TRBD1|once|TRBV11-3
CASSFGQALDTEAFF
TGTGCCAGCAGCTTTGGACAGGCCTTGGACACTGAAGCTTTCTTT
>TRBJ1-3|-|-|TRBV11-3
CASSLRGIAGNTIYF
TGTGCCAGCAGCTTAAGAGGGATCGCTGGAAACACCATATATTTT
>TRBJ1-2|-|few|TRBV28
CASSSPLARGSSYTF
TGTGCCAGCAGTTCCCCGCTAGCACGGGGGTCAAGCTACACCTTC
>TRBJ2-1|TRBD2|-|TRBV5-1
CASSPGTSGRDEQFF
TGCGCCAGCAGCCCCGGGACTAGCGGGAGGGATGAGCAGTTCTTC
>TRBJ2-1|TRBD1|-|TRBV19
CASGINRDRANEQFF
TGTGCCAGTGGGATTAACCGGGACAGGGCAAATGAGCAGTTCTTC
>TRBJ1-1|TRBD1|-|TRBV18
CASSLQGDTEAFF
TGTGCCAGCTCACTACAGGGGGACACTGAAGCTTTCTTT
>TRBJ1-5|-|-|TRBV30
CAWSVGGVQPQHF
TGTGCCTGGAGTGTGGGGGGAGTCCAGCCCCAGCATTTT
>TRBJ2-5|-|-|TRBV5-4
CASSMDSLDVWETQYF
TGTGCCAGCAGTATGGACAGCCTCGACGTCTGGGAGACCCAGTACTTC
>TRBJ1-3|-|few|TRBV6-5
CASSYLGQGNTIYF
TGTGCCAGCAGTTACCTTGGACAGGGAAACACCATATATTTT
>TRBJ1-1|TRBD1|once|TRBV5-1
CASRMGQTNTEAFF
TGCGCCAGCAGAATGGGACAGACCAACACTGAAGCTTTCTTT
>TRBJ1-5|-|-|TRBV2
CASTYEKNQPQHF
TGTGCCAGCACCTACGAAAAGAATCAGCCCCAGCATTTT
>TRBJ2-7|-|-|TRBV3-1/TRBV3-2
CASSPTGLYEQYF
TGTGCCAGCAGCCCGACAGGCCTCTACGAGCAGTACTTC
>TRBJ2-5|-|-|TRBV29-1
CSVVQDQETQYF
TGCAGCGTTGTCCAGGATCAAGAGACCCAGTACTTC
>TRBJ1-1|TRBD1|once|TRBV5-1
CASSWTGGTQVNTEAFF
TGCGCCAGCAGCTGGACAGGGGGAACTCAAGTGAACACTGAAGCTTTCTTT
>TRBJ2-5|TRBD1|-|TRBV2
CANSGQNLETQYF
TGTGCGAATTCGGGACAGAATTTGGAGACCCAGTACTTC
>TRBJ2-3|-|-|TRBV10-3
CAISPRQAGSTDTQYF
TGTGCCATCAGCCCGAGACAGGCGGGTAGCACAGATACGCAGTATTTT
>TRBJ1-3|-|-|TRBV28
CASSLLGAAGNTIYF
TGTGCCAGCAGTTTATTGGGGGCCGCTGGAAACACCATATATTTT
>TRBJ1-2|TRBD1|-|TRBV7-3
CASSPSGTGLYGYTF
TGTGCCAGCAGCCCCTCCGGGACAGGTTTATATGGCTACACCTTC
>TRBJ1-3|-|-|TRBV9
CASSVATGGTYSGNTIYF
TGTGCCAGCAGCGTAGCTACTGGTGGTACTTACTCTGGAAACACCATATATTTT
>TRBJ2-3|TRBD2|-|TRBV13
CASSLSRTSGRGDTQYF
TGTGCCAGCAGCTTATCTCGGACTAGCGGGCGAGGGGATACGCAGTATTTT
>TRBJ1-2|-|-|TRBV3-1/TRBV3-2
CASSPLGSPYGYTF
TGTGCCAGCAGCCCCCTGGGGAGCCCATATGGCTACACCTTC
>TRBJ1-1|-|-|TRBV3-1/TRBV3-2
CASSQMVSTEAFF
TGTGCCAGCAGCCAAATGGTTAGCACTGAAGCTTTCTTT
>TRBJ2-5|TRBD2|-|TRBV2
CASSRGGGETQYF
TGTGCCAGCAGCCGGGGGGGCGGGGAGACCCAGTACTTC
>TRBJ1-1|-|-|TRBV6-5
CASSYSRGTAFF
TGTGCCAGCAGTTACTCTAGGGGGACAGCTTTCTTT
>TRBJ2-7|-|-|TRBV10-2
CASSETLSGEQYF
TGCGCCAGCAGTGAGACGCTCAGCGGCGAGCAGTACTTC
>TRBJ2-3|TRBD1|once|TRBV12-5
CASGRGTGDWTQYF
TGTGCTAGTGGAAGGGGGACAGGGGATTGGACGCAGTATTTT
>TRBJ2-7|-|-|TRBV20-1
CSASLGVGREQYF
TGCAGTGCTAGTTTGGGAGTAGGTCGGGAGCAGTACTTC
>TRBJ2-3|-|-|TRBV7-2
CASSFSQGTDTQYF
TGTGCCAGCAGCTTCTCCCAGGGCACAGATACGCAGTATTTT
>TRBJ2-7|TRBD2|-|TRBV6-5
CATQREGGYEQYF
TGTGCCACCCAGCGGGAGGGGGGCTACGAGCAGTACTTC
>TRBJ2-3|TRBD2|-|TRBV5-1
CASSSGTSGTDTQYF
TGCGCCAGCAGCTCCGGGACTAGCGGTACAGATACGCAGTATTTT
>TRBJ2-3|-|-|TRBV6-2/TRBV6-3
CASSDSGRSWTDTQYF
TGTGCCAGCAGTGACAGCGGGCGATCATGGACAGATACGCAGTATTTT
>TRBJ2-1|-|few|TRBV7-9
CASSPRTVYDEQFF
TGTGCCAGCAGCCCGAGGACTGTTTACGATGAGCAGTTCTTC
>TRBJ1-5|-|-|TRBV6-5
CASASQPQHF
TGTGCCAGCGCCAGTCAGCCCCAGCATTTT
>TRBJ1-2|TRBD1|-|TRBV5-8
CASSSQGKDNYGYTF
TGTGCCAGCAGCTCACAGGGGAAGGATAACTATGGCTACACCTTC
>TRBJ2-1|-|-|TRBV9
CASSVDPVSYNEQFF
TGTGCCAGCAGCGTAGACCCGGTATCCTACAATGAGCAGTTCTTC
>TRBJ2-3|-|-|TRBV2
CASSPTVGRTDTQYF
TGTGCCAGCAGTCCCACAGTAGGAAGGACAGATACGCAGTATTTT
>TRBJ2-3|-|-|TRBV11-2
CASSKVAPGDTQYF
TGTGCCAGCAGTAAAGTAGCCCCGGGAGATACGCAGTATTTT
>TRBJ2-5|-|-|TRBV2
CASSGRWTQYF
TGTGCCAGCAGTGGGAGGTGGACCCAGTACTTC
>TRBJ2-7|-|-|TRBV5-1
CASSYDRPYEQYF
TGCGCCAGCAGTTATGACAGGCCCTACGAGCAGTACTTC
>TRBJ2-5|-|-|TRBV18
CASSLAVTTQETQYF
TGTGCCAGCTCACTTGCAGTGACGACTCAAGAGACCCAGTACTTC
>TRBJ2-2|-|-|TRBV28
CASSFFRSNTGELFF
TGTGCCAGCAGTTTTTTTAGATCGAACACCGGGGAGCTGTTTTTT
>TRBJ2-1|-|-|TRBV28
CASSRTSTAVYHEQFF
TGTGCCAGCAGTCGCACCTCCACCGCGGTTTACCATGAGCAGTTCTTC
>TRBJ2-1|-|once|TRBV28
CASSPDSHPFEEQFF
TGTGCCAGCAGTCCAGACAGCCATCCTTTTGAAGAGCAGTTCTTC